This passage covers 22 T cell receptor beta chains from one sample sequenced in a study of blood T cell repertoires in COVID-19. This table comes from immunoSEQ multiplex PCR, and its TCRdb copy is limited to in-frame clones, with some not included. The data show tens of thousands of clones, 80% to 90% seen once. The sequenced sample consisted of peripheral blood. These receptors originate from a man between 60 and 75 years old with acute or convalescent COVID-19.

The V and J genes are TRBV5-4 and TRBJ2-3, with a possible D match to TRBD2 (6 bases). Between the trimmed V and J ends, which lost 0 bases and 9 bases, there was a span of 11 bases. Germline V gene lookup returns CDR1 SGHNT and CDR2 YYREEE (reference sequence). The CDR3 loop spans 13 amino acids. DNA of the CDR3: TGTGCCAGCAGCTTGGGGGGGGTCCAAACGCAGTATTTT. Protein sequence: CASSLGGVQTQYF.

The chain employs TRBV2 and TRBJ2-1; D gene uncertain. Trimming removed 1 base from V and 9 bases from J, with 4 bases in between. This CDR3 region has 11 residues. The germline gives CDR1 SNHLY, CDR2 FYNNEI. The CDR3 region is CASSEGAEQFF. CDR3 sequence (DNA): TGTGCCAGCAGTGAAGGGGCTGAGCAGTTCTTC.

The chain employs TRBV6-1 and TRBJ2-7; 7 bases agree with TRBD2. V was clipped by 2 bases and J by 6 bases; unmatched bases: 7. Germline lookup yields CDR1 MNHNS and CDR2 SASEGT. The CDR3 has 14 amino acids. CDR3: CASSEWGGGGEQYF. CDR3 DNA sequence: TGTGCCAGCAGTGAATGGGGGGGAGGAGGCGAGCAGTACTTC.

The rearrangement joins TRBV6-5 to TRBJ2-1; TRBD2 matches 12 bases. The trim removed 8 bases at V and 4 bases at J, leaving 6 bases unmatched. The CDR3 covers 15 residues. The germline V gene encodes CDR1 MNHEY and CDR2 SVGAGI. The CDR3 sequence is CASRRLAGEYNEQFF. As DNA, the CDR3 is TGTGCCAGCCGAAGACTAGCGGGGGAATACAATGAGCAGTTCTTC.

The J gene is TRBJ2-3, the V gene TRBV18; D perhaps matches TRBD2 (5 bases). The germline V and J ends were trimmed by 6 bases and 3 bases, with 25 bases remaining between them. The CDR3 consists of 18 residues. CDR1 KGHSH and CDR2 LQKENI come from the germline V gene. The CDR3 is CASSTTSPGFRKTDTQYF. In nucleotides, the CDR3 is TGTGCCAGCTCGACCACCTCTCCGGGATTTCGGAAAACAGATACGCAGTATTTT. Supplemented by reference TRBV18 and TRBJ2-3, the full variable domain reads NAGVMQNPRHLVRRRGQEARLRCSPMKGHSHVYWYRQLPEEGLKFMVYLQKENIIDESGMPKERFSAEFPKEGPSILRIQQVVRGDSAAYFCASSTTSPGFRKTDTQYFGPGTRLTVL.

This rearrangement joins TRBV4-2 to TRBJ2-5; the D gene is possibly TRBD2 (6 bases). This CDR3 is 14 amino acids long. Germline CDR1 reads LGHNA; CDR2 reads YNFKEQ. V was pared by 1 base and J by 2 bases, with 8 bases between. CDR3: CASSQGGVQETQYF. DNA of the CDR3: TGTGCCAGCAGCCAAGGCGGGGTGCAAGAGACCCAGTACTTC.

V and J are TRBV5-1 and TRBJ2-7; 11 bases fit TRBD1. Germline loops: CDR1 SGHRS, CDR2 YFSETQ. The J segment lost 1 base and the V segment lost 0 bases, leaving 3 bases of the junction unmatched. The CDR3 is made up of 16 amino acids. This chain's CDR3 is CASSLGGTGGSYEQYF. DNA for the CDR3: TGCGCCAGCAGCTTGGGCGGGACAGGGGGATCCTACGAGCAGTACTTC.

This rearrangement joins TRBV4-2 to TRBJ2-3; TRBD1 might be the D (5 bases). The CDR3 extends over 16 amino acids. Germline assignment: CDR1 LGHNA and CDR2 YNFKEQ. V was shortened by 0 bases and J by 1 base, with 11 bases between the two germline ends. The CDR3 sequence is CASSQDWGGRTDTQYF. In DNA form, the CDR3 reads TGTGCCAGCAGCCAAGATTGGGGCGGCCGCACAGATACGCAGTATTTT.

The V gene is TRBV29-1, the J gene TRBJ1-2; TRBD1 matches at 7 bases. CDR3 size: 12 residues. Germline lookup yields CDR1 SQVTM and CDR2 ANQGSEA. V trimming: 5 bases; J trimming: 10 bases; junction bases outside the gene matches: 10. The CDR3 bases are TGCAGCGTTTACGGACAGGAGTACTCCTACACCTTC. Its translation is CSVYGQEYSYTF.

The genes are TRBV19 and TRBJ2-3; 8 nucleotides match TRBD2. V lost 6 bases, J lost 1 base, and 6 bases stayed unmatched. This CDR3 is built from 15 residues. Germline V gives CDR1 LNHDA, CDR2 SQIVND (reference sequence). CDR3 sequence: CASSGLAKGTDTQYF. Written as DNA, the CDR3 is TGTGCCAGTAGCGGACTAGCCAAGGGCACAGATACGCAGTATTTT.

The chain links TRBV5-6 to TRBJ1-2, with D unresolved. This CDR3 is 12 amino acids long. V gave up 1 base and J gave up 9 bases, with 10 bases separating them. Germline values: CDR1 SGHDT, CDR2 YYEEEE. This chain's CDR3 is CASSLRSLRYTF. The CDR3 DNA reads TGTGCCAGCAGCTTGAGGAGTCTGCGCTACACCTTC.

Written as DNA, the CDR3 is TGTGCCAGCAGCGTTTCATTCCCGGGGAGCTCCTACAATGAGCAGTTCTTC. The encoded protein is CASSVSFPGSSYNEQFF. The chain employs TRBV9 and TRBJ2-1, with D possibly matching TRBD2 (5 bases). From germline, CDR1 is SGDLS and CDR2 YYNGEE. CDR3 length equals 17 residues. V lost 2 bases and J 0 bases, leaving 15 bases between the germline ends.

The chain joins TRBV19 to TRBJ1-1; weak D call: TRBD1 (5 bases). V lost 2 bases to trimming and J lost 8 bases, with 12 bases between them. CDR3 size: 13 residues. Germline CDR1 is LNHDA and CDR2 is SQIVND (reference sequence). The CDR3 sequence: CASSISQGLEAFF. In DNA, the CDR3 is TGTGCCAGTAGTATATCTCAGGGTCTAGAAGCTTTCTTT.

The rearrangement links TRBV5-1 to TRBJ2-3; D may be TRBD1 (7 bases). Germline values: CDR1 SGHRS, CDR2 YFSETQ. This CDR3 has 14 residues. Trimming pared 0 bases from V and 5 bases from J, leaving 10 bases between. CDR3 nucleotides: TGCGCCAGCAGCTTGGGACAGGGAGGAGATACGCAGTATTTT. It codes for CASSLGQGGDTQYF. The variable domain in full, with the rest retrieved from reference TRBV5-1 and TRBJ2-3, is KAGVTQTPRYLIKTRGQQVTLSCSPISGHRSVSWYQQTPGQGLQFLFEYFSETQRNKGNFPGRFSGRQFSNSRSEMNVSTLELGDSALYLCASSLGQGGDTQYFGPGTRLTVL.

Here the CDR3 DNA reads TGTGCCAGCAGCTCGACTAGCTTCACAGATACGCAGTATTTT. It specifies CASSSTSFTDTQYF. The chain couples TRBV7-3 to TRBJ2-3, with 7 nucleotides matching TRBD2. Looked up from germline, CDR1 is SGHTA and CDR2 is FQGTGA. The J segment lost 2 bases and the V segment lost 4 bases, leaving 3 bases of the junction unmatched. The CDR3 consists of 14 residues.

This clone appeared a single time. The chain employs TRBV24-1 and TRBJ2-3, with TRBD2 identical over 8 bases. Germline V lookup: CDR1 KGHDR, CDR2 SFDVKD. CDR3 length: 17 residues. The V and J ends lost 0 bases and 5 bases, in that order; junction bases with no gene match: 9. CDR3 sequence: CATSDLPGRGGVDTQYF. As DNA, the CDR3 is TGTGCCACCAGTGATTTGCCAGGACGGGGGGGAGTAGATACGCAGTATTTT.

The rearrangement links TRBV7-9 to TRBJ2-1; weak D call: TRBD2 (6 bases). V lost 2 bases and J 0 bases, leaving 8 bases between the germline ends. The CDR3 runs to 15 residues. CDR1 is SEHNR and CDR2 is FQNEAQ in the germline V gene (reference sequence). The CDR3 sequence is CASSLTGSSYNEQFF. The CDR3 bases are TGTGCCAGCAGCTTAACCGGGAGCTCCTACAATGAGCAGTTCTTC.

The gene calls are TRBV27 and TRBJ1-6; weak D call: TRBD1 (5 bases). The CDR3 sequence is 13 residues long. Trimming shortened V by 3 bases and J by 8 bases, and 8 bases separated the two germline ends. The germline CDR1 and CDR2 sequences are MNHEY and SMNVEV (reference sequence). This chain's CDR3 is CASSLGGDSPLHF. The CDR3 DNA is TGTGCCAGCAGTTTGGGGGGGGATTCACCCCTCCACTTT.

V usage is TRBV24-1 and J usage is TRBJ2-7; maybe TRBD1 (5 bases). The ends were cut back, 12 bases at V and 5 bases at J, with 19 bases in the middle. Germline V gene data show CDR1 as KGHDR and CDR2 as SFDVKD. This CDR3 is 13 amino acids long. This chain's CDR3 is CAPGAGLGDEQYF. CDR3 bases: TGTGCCCCTGGGGCAGGGTTAGGGGACGAGCAGTACTTC.

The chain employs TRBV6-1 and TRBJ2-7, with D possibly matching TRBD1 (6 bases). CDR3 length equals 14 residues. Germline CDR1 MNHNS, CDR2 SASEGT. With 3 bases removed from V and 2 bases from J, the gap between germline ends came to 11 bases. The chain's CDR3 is CASSDVEGAYEQYF. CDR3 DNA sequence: TGTGCCAGCAGTGATGTAGAGGGGGCCTACGAGCAGTACTTC.

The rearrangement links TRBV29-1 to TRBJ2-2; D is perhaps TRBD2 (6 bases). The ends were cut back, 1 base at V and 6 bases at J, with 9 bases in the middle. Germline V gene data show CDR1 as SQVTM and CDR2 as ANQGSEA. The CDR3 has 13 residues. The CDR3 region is CSVEGGVPGELFF. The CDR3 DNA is TGCAGCGTTGAAGGGGGGGTCCCCGGGGAGCTGTTTTTT.

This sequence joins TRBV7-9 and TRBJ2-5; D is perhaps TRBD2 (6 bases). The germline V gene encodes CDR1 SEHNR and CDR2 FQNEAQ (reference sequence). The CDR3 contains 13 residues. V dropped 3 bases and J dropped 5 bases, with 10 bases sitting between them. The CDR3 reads CASSLPGEETQYF. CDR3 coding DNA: TGTGCCAGCAGCTTGCCGGGGGAGGAGACCCAGTACTTC.